This TCR beta chain was observed in a study of OX40 agonist ivuxolimab in advanced cancers. Study background: Treatment of patients was with ivuxolimab, an agonistic anti-OX40 (CD134) antibody. Participants averaged about 66 years of age (range about 23 to 80) and were 82.7% male. Study observations and caveats: There was clonal expansion of CD4+ and CD8+ blood T cells by week 6 at 0.1 to 3.0 mg/kg.

The table lists this clone with a count of one. Its specificity is unknown. Sequencing was performed with immunoSEQ multiplex PCR; in TCRdb, only in-frame clones are kept and a portion is missing. The sample carries fewer than 110,000 clones, roughly 90% recorded once. Per the germline V gene, CDR1 is SGHAT and CDR2 is FQDESV (reference sequence). Trimming removed 0 bases from V and 1 base from J, with 10 bases in between. The CDR3 is 17 residues long. This TCR was recovered from an adult with an advanced solid tumor such as melanoma, head and neck, liver or kidney cancer. This chain connects TRBV11-1 to TRBJ2-6, with a weak D call TRBD2 (5 bases). Sequenced material: CD4+ or CD8+ T cells sorted from blood, taken in a trial of the OX40 agonist ivuxolimab. This chain's CDR3 is CASSLAYGVSGANVLTF. The CDR3 coding sequence is TGTGCCAGCAGCTTAGCTTACGGGGTATCTGGGGCCAACGTCCTGACTTTC.